A single T cell receptor (beta chain) is shown here with its context. Its antigen is still unknown. There are no base qualities to consult, and no much larger clone falls within one base. This sample was taken from a study of cytomegalovirus exposure and HLA in healthy donors (dated by TCRdb to the late 2010s). The study in broad terms: An earlier analysis of 587 of the donors reported approximately 300 Gb of sequence data and 100 million to 120 million unique TCR beta sequences obtained from roughly 170 million T cells. Along with the roughly 670-subject first cohort, a separate validation cohort of over a hundred different subjects was used. The genetic ancestry cluster associated with self-reported Caucasian donors included 81% of the approximately 430 genotyped donors. Rather than using new phenotypic data, the later analysis identified candidate immune exposures from TCR beta sequences and from how often those sequences occurred across donors. An earlier analysis of approximately 640 of the donors applied high-throughput TCR beta sequencing to assess whether each TCR beta V gene segment acted as functional or pseudogenic. Because of strong linkage in the cohort, five DR-DQ haplotypes were treated as single units for association and clustering. Both class I and class II loci were covered by HLA typing, at four-digit resolution. To predict cytomegalovirus infection status, the study brought together high-throughput TCR immunosequencing, statistical association of individual TCRs with disease status, and machine learning. Donor age, sex, ethnicity and CMV serostatus were compiled together with the repertoire data. The study used immunosequencing to profile the T cell repertoires of 600 to 850 subjects and linked those repertoires to cytomegalovirus serostatus. A later genetic analysis took genome-wide SNP genotypes for about three fifths of the 666 donors and used that subset as a discovery cohort. Typing coverage varied by locus: roughly 629-630 donors for A, B, C, DRB1 and DQB1; roughly 500 for DQA1; around 570 for DPA1; around 490 for DPB1. All discovery cohort repertoires had been generated on a single sequencing platform. The aim of the study was to test whether cataloging public T cell receptors could identify signatures of past pathogen exposure. Approximately 300 gigabases of sequencing data and 91 million or so unique TCR sequences made up an early release that covered nearly 650 HLA-typed donors. Among 300 to 450 genotyped donors of the cohort, an average of about 240,000 unique TCR beta nucleotide sequences were sequenced per donor, 15% to 20% of them non-productive. A later analysis re-examined previously published TCR beta repertoires from over 500 donors and added high-resolution HLA genotyping to investigate patterns of TCR occurrence. Summary of the overall study and its limitations: In this cohort, only TCR beta chains were sequenced, and detectable features were limited by the absence of alpha or paired-chain data. Most TCR sequences were observed very rarely across donors, whereas some public TCRs were present in many individuals. It was suggested by the authors that the approach could potentially be generalized to other disease states and immunological phenotypes. When HLA alleles, especially DR and DQ, strongly co-occurred, attributing TCR associations to individual alleles was difficult. The only immune exposure information available for the cohort was CMV serostatus. According to a later analysis, TCR association rates differed among HLA loci, with DRB1 alleles showing the most associated TCRs and HLA-C alleles showing the fewest. Several of the top co-occurrence clusters appeared to be linked to parvovirus B19, influenza, CMV and Epstein-Barr virus, according to a later analysis. A further reported finding was that TCR beta sequences accurately predicted the HLA-A and HLA-B alleles for most subjects in the first cohort. Correlated functional status among segregating V segments might be attributable to linkage disequilibrium, but an unknown experimental factor could not be ruled out. A few of the identified cytomegalovirus-associated TCR beta chains were confirmed in vitro to be specific for cytomegalovirus antigens. Compared with equally common non-associated chains, HLA-associated TCR beta chains in a later analysis were more clonally expanded and had lower generation probabilities. V-gene and J-gene trimming of TCR beta chains was associated with a missense DCLRE1C variant in a later genetic analysis, and the association was replicated in an independent cohort. Because HLA typing was unavailable for some donors at each locus, only the typed subset was used in association tests. The study gave a list of about 150 TCR beta chains associated with cytomegalovirus. According to a later analysis, most CMV-associated TCR beta chains appeared to be HLA-restricted, and the HLA associations seemed to be driven largely by CMV exposure. A later analysis associated 16,951 TCR beta sequences with specific HLA alleles at a false discovery rate of 0.05. A cluster of highly shared sequence variants was judged likely to represent a technical artifact of the sequencing pipeline. Because counts were too low, some 16 rarely observed V segments, including chromosome 9 orphons, were excluded from the earlier analysis of around 640 of the donors. Sequencing depth was assumed to be roughly uniform across donors in the presence/absence analyses, though that assumption may not hold. In both the original and validation cohorts, the classifier was reported to diagnose cytomegalovirus status with high specificity and sensitivity. In an earlier analysis of around 600 of the donors, most TCR beta V segments were observed in productive rearrangements about 90% or about 30% of the time, broadly matching IMGT annotations. Compared with the approximately 720-donor mean, donors in an Asian-associated ancestry cluster had fewer N-insertions in productive TCRs, according to a later genetic analysis. Some IMGT-functional V segments, including TRBV6-2 and TRBV6-3, could not be distinguished by the 87-base-pair reads and were therefore excluded.

In total, 600 or so healthy bone marrow donors made up the cohort. All cohort members were sampled while nominally healthy, although unrecorded immune exposures were likely present. The donor was CMV seropositive and was included in the group of some 290 seropositive cohort members. A peripheral blood sample was provided by each donor, and peripheral blood mononuclear cells were used for TCR beta sequencing. The Qiagen DNeasy Blood Extraction Kit was used to extract genomic DNA from the blood cell samples. Preparation of the library involved the immunoSEQ multiplex PCR assay. A mixture of 60 forward primers for TCR Vbeta segments and 13 reverse primers for TCR Jbeta segments was used in the multiplex PCR. Amplification of the CDR3 region of rearranged TCR beta genes was performed with a multiplex PCR assay on genomic DNA. Amplified TCR beta libraries were sequenced as 87-base-pair reads on the Illumina HiSeq System. Per the source publication's procedure: In a later analysis, some 80 million unique TCR beta chains were counted across the approximately 640 repertoires, and approximately 11 million of these chains were shared by at least two donors. A nearest-neighbor algorithm error-corrected the raw reads and collapsed the reads into unique sequences, merging closely related sequences to remove PCR and sequencing errors. To assign V, D and J gene segments, CDR3 sequences were aligned to IMGT reference sequences. For a sequence to be retained, a match of at least six nucleotides to both a V gene segment and a J gene segment was required. Rearrangements were classified as productive when the CDR3 lacked stop codons and remained in frame with V and J, and all other rearrangements were classified as non-productive. CDR3 was defined according to IMGT convention as the region running from the second conserved V-encoded cysteine to the conserved J-encoded phenylalanine. In an earlier analysis of 587 of the donors, sequences lacking an unambiguous match to a single V gene segment were excluded. In an earlier analysis of approximately 550 of the donors, V segments were called functional above 56.7% productive rearrangements and were called segregating when the between-donor standard deviation exceeded 5%. A statistical classification framework was built to diagnose cytomegalovirus status from the catalog of TCR beta chain sequences. V and J gene assignment, in a later analysis, came from comparing TCR nucleotide sequences with IMGT/GENE-DB human TR gene sequences. In a later analysis, CDR3 sequences and most-parsimonious VDJ recombination scenarios were assigned using the TCRdist pipeline. In a later analysis, each TCR beta chain was defined by its CDR3 amino acid sequence together with its V-gene family, and reads without a unique V-gene family were excluded. To address suspected cross-contamination and a sequencing artifact, a later analysis removed 550 to 750 highly shared, low-generation-probability nucleotide sequences. A later analysis calculated a clonal expansion index for each public chain from normalized within-repertoire ranks of inferred template counts. Generation probabilities in a later analysis came from a VDJ recombination model fitted to out-of-frame rearrangements, and those results were checked against IGoR. In a later analysis, TCR-TCR, TCR-HLA and TCR-CMV co-occurrence was scored with hypergeometric tests, and a repertoire-size bias correction was applied to TCR pairs. To estimate false discovery rates, a later analysis permuted the HLA or CMV assignments 20 times. In a later analysis, co-occurring TCRs were grouped using DBSCAN, with TCRdist sequence similarity added in when clustering inside HLA-allele-positive subsets. Repertoires with fewer than 30,000 or more than 120,000 public chains were left out of co-occurrence clustering, as were a handful of repertoires with anomalous nucleotide sharing. Here the immuneACCESS table is served through TCRdb, limited to in-frame sequences with V and J called. Missing clones are a known gap in these copies; in checked studies unresolved V genes cover under half, and the rest lacks a known reason. V and J calls and clone size come straight from that table; D and trimming were deduced from the DNA. This sample is represented by 100,000 to 150,000 clones; 78% of them were singletons. The ten most abundant clones make up 9.5% to 13% of the sample.

Trimming takes 5 bases from V and 0 bases from J, and the germline ends sit 11 bases apart. According to the germline V gene, CDR1 reads SGHTA and CDR2 reads FQGNSA. The CDR3, cysteine through phenylalanine, is 15 amino acids long. The entry retains the CDR3 DNA only, 45 bases that are in frame from base 1. Sequenced sample: PBMCs. The chain employs TRBV7-2 and TRBJ1-5; the D region possibly corresponds to TRBD1 (6 bases align). This receptor was identified in a young man in good health and CMV-seropositive. CDR3 protein: CASSPRQDSNQPQHF. The sequenced DNA is TGTGCCAGCAGCCCGAGACAGGATAGCAATCAGCCCCAGCATTTT.